This T cell receptor (beta chain) was captured by sequencing in a study of naive and memory T cell subsets. Whole-study results and caveats: A few larger clonotypes appeared in naive repertoires, especially CD8, possibly memory cells re-expressing CD45RA.

A remark on this clonotype: Its specificity is not known.

The CDR3 is made up of 15 amino acids. Trimming stripped 2 bases from V and 7 bases from J, with 15 bases between. CDR1 is MNHNY, CDR2 SVGAGI, per germline (reference sequence). Both TRBC1 and TRBC2 were covered by a beta constant-region primer of two equimolar oligonucleotides. Four rounds of PCR amplified the ligated cDNA using nested alpha and beta constant-region primers plus SP2. TCRdb processed the UMI-ligation and nested PCR reads anew with MiXCR; each CDR3 protein has one entry. Of 120,000 to 150,000 distinct CDR3 sequences listed, 22% are singletons. Material: naive CD4+ T cells from blood. The chain combines TRBV6-6 with TRBJ2-1; the D gene is possibly TRBD2 (6 bases). This TCR came from a human donor in good health. CDR3 amino acids: CASSYGDGGLNEQFF. CDR3 coding DNA: TGTGCCAGCAGTTACGGGGATGGGGGACTGAATGAGCAGTTCTTC.